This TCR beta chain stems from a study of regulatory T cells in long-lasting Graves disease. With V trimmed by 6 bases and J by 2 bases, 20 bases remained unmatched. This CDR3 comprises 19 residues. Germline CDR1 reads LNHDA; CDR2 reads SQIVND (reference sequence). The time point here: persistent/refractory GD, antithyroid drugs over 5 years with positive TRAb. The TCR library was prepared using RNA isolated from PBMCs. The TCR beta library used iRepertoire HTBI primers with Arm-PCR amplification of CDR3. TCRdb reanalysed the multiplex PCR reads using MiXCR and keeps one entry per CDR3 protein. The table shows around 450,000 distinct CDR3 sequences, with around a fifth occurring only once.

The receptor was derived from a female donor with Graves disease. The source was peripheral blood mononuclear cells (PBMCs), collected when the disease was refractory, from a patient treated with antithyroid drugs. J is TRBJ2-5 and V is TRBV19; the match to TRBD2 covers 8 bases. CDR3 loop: CASSPIGGLAGYGQETQYF. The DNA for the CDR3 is TGTGCCAGTAGCCCCATAGGGGGTCTAGCGGGTTATGGGCAAGAGACCCAGTACTTC.